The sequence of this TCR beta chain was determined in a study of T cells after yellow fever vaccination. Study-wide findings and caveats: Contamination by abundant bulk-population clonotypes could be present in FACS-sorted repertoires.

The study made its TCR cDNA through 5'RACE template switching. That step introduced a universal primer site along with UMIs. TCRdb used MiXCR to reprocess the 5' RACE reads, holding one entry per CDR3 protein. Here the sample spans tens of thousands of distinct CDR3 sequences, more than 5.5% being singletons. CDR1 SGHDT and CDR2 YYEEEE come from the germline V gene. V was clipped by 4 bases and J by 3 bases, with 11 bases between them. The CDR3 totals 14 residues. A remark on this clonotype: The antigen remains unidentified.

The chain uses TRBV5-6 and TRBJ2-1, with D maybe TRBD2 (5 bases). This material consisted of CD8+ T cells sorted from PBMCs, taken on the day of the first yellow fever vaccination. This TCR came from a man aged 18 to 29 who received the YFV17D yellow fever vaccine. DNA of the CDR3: TGTGCCAGCAGCCCCGGGGAGCTCTACAATGAGCAGTTCTTC. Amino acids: CASSPGELYNEQFF. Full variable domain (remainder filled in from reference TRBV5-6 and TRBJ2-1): DAGVTQSPTHLIKTRGQQVTLRCSPKSGHDTVSWYQQALGQGPQFIFQYYEEEERQRGNFPDRFSGHQFPNYSSELNVNALLLGDSALYLCASSPGELYNEQFFGPGTRLTVL.